A single sample is the source of the 17 T cell receptor beta chains below, sequenced in a study of blood T cell repertoires in COVID-19. The method was immunoSEQ multiplex PCR; TCRdb's version includes in-frame clones alone and lacks a portion of them. The sample carries fewer than 90,000 clones, more than 65% recorded once. Sequenced: peripheral blood. Receptor source: a man between 70 and 80 years old with COVID-19, enrolled during active disease.

The chain uses TRBV19 and TRBJ2-5; 8 bases are shared with TRBD2. Germline V gene data show CDR1 as LNHDA and CDR2 as SQIVND (reference sequence). With V trimmed by 7 bases and J by 7 bases, 11 bases remained unmatched. The CDR3 spans 14 residues. In DNA form, the CDR3 reads TGTGCCAGTACCCCGGGGGGGTTGATGCGGACCCAGTACTTC. As protein: CASTPGGLMRTQYF.

Remarks on this clone: The junction shows a germline mismatch at one end, possibly a read error. The sample contains more than one DNA sequence encoding this CDR3. This chain uses TRBV29-1 with TRBJ2-3, with TRBD2 matching over 9 bases. Germline V gives CDR1 SQVTM, CDR2 ANQGSEA. The CDR3 sequence is 13 residues long. The CDR3 protein is CSVGSGGGDTQYF. In nucleotides, the CDR3 is TGTAGCGTTGGTAGCGGGGGAGGAGATACGCAGTATTTT.

CDR3 coding DNA: TGTGCCAGTAGTATTACAGGGGCCGATGAGCAGTTCTTC. The encoded protein is CASSITGADEQFF. The chain is built from TRBV19 and TRBJ2-1; 7 positions agree with TRBD1. Germline V CDR1 and CDR2: LNHDA, SQIVND (reference sequence). The CDR3 has 13 amino acids. V lost 3 bases to trimming and J lost 8 bases; unmatched junction nucleotides: 4. The full variable domain, in which reference TRBV19 and TRBJ2-1 provide the parts outside the CDR3, is DGGITQSPKYLFRKEGQNVTLSCEQNLNHDAMYWYRQDPGQGLRLIYYSQIVNDFQKGDIAEGYSVSREKKESFPLTVTSAQKNPTAFYLCASSITGADEQFFGPGTRLTVL.

The rearrangement joins TRBV7-9 to TRBJ2-3, with 9 bases fitting TRBD2. Germline-derived CDR1 and CDR2 are SEHNR and FQNEAQ (reference sequence). The CDR3 totals 14 residues. The V gene end was trimmed by 4 bases and the J gene end by 8 bases; junction bases not matched to a gene: 7. The CDR3 spells CASSWRLAGVTQYF. The CDR3 DNA reads TGTGCCAGCAGCTGGAGGTTAGCGGGGGTTACGCAGTATTTT. Full variable domain (missing parts from reference TRBV7-9 and TRBJ2-3): DTGVSQNPRHKITKRGQNVTFRCDPISEHNRLYWYRQTLGQGPEFLTYFQNEAQLEKSRLLSDRFSAERPKGSFSTLEIQRTEQGDSAMYLCASSWRLAGVTQYFGPGTRLTVL.

Of note for this clone: Other DNA sequences from this sample encode an identical CDR3 as well. The CDR3 DNA is TGTGCCAGCAGTTTTGGGGGGTACGAGCAGTACTTC. It codes for CASSFGGYEQYF. This chain joins TRBV12-3 or TRBV12-4 and TRBJ2-7; possible D gene TRBD2, 6 bases. This CDR3 region has 12 residues. V shed 3 bases and J shed 4 bases, with 7 bases lying between them.

The CDR3 sequence is CATDRGLNTEAFF. The CDR3, as DNA: TGTGCCACCGACAGGGGGCTAAACACTGAAGCTTTCTTT. The chain joins TRBV28 to TRBJ1-1; 10 bases match TRBD1. Germline trimming cut 10 bases from V and 2 bases from J; bases unmatched to any gene: 4. The CDR3 covers 13 residues. Germline V gives CDR1 MDHEN, CDR2 SYDVKM.

This clone has only a few counts. This chain joins TRBV11-3 and TRBJ2-1; weak D call: TRBD2 (5 bases). CDR1 is SGHNT, CDR2 YENEEA, per germline. CDR3 length: 15 residues. V was clipped by 4 bases and J by 2 bases, with 12 bases between them. CDR3 sequence reads: CASSSGEFPYNEQFF. In DNA, the CDR3 is TGTGCCAGCAGCTCTGGGGAGTTCCCCTACAATGAGCAGTTCTTC.

The rearrangement joins TRBV6-2 or TRBV6-3 to TRBJ2-3; 12 nucleotides agree with TRBD2. This CDR3 contains 16 residues. Trimming at V came to 6 bases and at J to 5 bases, leaving 9 bases not matched to a gene. The germline V gene encodes CDR1 MNHEY and CDR2 SVGEGT. CDR3 DNA: TGTGCCAGCAGACCTACTAGCGGGGGGTGGGTAGATACGCAGTATTTT. It yields the protein CASRPTSGGWVDTQYF.

This clone was detected once. The chain recombines TRBV2 with TRBJ2-1; 7 positions match TRBD1. The CDR3 is made up of 14 amino acids. Unmatched junction bases numbered 9, after V lost 3 bases and J lost 10 bases. CDR1 and CDR2 (germline): SNHLY, FYNNEI. CDR3 sequence: CASSEVGGNREQFF. CDR3 DNA sequence: TGTGCCAGCAGTGAGGTAGGGGGCAATCGGGAGCAGTTCTTC.

The chain uses TRBV5-4 and TRBJ1-2; tentatively, D is TRBD1 (6 bases). Germline lookup yields CDR1 SGHNT and CDR2 YYREEE (reference sequence). The CDR3 is made up of 16 amino acids. V was cut by 3 bases and J by 4 bases, with 19 bases left in between. CDR3 DNA sequence: TGTGCCAGCAGCTCGACCCCGACAGGACCGACCTATGGCTACACCTTC. This gives the protein CASSSTPTGPTYGYTF.

This clone was detected once. The V gene is TRBV7-2, the J gene TRBJ1-1, with 7 nucleotides matching TRBD1. Germline CDR1 and CDR2: SGHTA and FQGNSA. V was pared by 5 bases and J by 4 bases, with 10 bases of the junction left unmatched. There are 15 residues in the CDR3. Here the CDR3 reads CASSLITGVGTEAFF. DNA for the CDR3: TGTGCCAGCAGCCTTATTACAGGGGTGGGCACTGAAGCTTTCTTT.

The chain carries TRBV2 and TRBJ2-1; 8 bases map to TRBD2. The V gene end was trimmed by 6 bases and the J gene end by 4 bases; junction bases not matched to a gene: 8. There are 15 residues in the CDR3. Per germline, CDR1 SNHLY and CDR2 FYNNEI. The DNA for the CDR3 is TGTGCCAGCAGGGACGGGGGGGCGGTATACAATGAGCAGTTCTTC. It yields the protein CASRDGGAVYNEQFF. The full variable domain, completed using reference TRBV2 and TRBJ2-1, is EPEVTQTPSHQVTQMGQEVILRCVPISNHLYFYWYRQILGQKVEFLVSFYNNEISEKSEIFDDQFSVERPDGSNFTLKIRSTKLEDSAMYFCASRDGGAVYNEQFFGPGTRLTVL.

The rearrangement links TRBV3-1 (or the pseudogene TRBV3-2) to TRBJ1-6; 9 nucleotides match TRBD1. The junction had 4 bases not matched to a gene; V was cut back by 3 bases and J by 7 bases. Germline V CDR1 and CDR2: LGHDT, YNNKEL (reference sequence). The length of the CDR3 is 15 residues. CDR3 coding DNA: TGTGCCAGCAGCCAGGGACAGGGCAAAAATTCACCCCTCCACTTT. Translated, it gives CASSQGQGKNSPLHF.

The genes are TRBV15 and TRBJ2-3, with 8 bases lining up with TRBD1. Germline V gene data show CDR1 as LNHNV and CDR2 as YYDKDF (reference sequence). The trim removed 5 bases at V and 3 bases at J, leaving 4 bases unmatched. The CDR3 contains 14 residues. CDR3 coding DNA: TGTGCCACCAGCGACAGGGGTGAGACAGATACGCAGTATTTT. It specifies CATSDRGETDTQYF.

In DNA form, the CDR3 reads TGCAGCGTTGTCTGGACTAGCGGGAGGAGGCCGTACGAGCAGTACTTC. Encoded protein: CSVVWTSGRRPYEQYF. The chain carries TRBV29-1 and TRBJ2-7, with 14 bases aligning to TRBD2. V lost 4 bases to trimming and J lost 4 bases; unmatched junction nucleotides: 9. Germline lookup yields CDR1 SQVTM and CDR2 ANQGSEA. CDR3 size: 16 residues.

The chain recombines TRBV19 with TRBJ1-5, with 7 nucleotides matching TRBD1. CDR1 LNHDA and CDR2 SQIVND come from the germline V gene (reference sequence). The CDR3 has 12 residues. Germline trimming cut 10 bases from V and 7 bases from J; bases unmatched to any gene: 7. CDR3 DNA: TGTGCCACCAACAGGGGCGGGCAGCCCCAGCATTTT. It is translated as CATNRGGQPQHF. The whole variable domain, filled in from reference TRBV19 and TRBJ1-5, reads DGGITQSPKYLFRKEGQNVTLSCEQNLNHDAMYWYRQDPGQGLRLIYYSQIVNDFQKGDIAEGYSVSREKKESFPLTVTSAQKNPTAFYLCATNRGGQPQHFGDGTRLSIL.

This chain links TRBV9 with TRBJ2-2; D is ambiguous. The germline gives CDR1 SGDLS, CDR2 YYNGEE. The V and J ends lost 4 bases and 4 bases respectively, with 14 bases between them. This CDR3 has 15 amino acids. The CDR3 sequence is CASSFRSSSTGELFF. Here the CDR3 DNA reads TGTGCCAGCAGCTTCCGGTCGTCAAGCACCGGGGAGCTGTTTTTT.